Sequencing of this T cell receptor (beta chain) was carried out in a study of blood T cell repertoires in COVID-19. Across the study: Samples came from the United States, Italy and Spain, spanning acute and convalescent COVID-19. PBMCs, B-cell-depleted T cells, or T cells were the source of the cDNA or gDNA that made up the material.

In the source study's methods: Amplified reference gene primers provided the basis for estimating nucleated cell counts. Profiling relied on immunoSEQ multiplex PCR, and the TCRdb table lists in-frame clones only, not all of them. D and trimming were read from the DNA, whereas the V and J calls and clone size are those reported in that table. The data contain about 150,000 clones, approximately 80% of them seen just once; the ten biggest clones take up less than 30%. This receptor was identified in an older woman with acute or convalescent COVID-19. The sample was peripheral blood.

The CDR3 region is CASSLDTHRGQETQYF. The CDR3, as DNA: TGTGCCAGCAGCTTAGACACTCACAGGGGGCAAGAGACCCAGTACTTC. The V gene is TRBV11-2, the J gene TRBJ2-5; the match to TRBD1 covers 8 bases. From germline, CDR1 is SGHAT and CDR2 FQNNGV. V was pared by 0 bases and J by 2 bases, with 5 bases of the junction left unmatched. The CDR3 spans 16 residues.